The rows below give T cell receptor beta chains drawn from one sample of a study of cytomegalovirus exposure and HLA in healthy donors. Libraries were prepared by immunoSEQ multiplex PCR; TCRdb keeps only in-frame clonotypes and omits some of them. The table lists around 160,000 clones, 78% of them singletons, with approximately 2.9% in the top ten. Sequenced material: PBMCs. The source is a man between 40 and 49 years old in good health and CMV-seropositive. The CDR3 runs from the conserved cysteine through the conserved F or W. Fields, in order: clone size, J gene, CDR3 length, V gene, D gene, CDR3 protein, CDR3 DNA. A D gene is named only where the DNA matches it firmly. A row's size may be missing; if present it is once, few, many or a size class.

clone size: .
J gene: TRBJ2-1
CDR3 length: 18
V gene: TRBV7-9
D gene: TRBD2
CDR3 protein: CASFVQGNWTSGRNEQFF
CDR3 DNA: TGTGCCAGCTTCGTCCAGGGCAACTGGACTAGCGGGAGGAATGAGCAGTTCTTC

clone size: .
J gene: TRBJ1-3
CDR3 length: 15
V gene: TRBV28
D gene: .
CDR3 protein: CASSFPGGTGNTIYF
CDR3 DNA: TGTGCCAGCAGTTTCCCCGGGGGAACTGGAAACACCATATATTTT

clone size: .
J gene: TRBJ2-2
CDR3 length: 12
V gene: TRBV29-1
D gene: .
CDR3 protein: CSVEPRRGELFF
CDR3 DNA: TGCAGCGTTGAACCTCGGAGAGGGGAGCTGTTTTTT

clone size: .
J gene: TRBJ2-2
CDR3 length: 16
V gene: TRBV4-3
D gene: TRBD2
CDR3 protein: CASSQGASGNDGELFF
CDR3 DNA: TGCGCCAGCAGCCAAGGGGCTAGCGGGAATGACGGGGAGCTGTTTTTT

clone size: .
J gene: TRBJ1-1
CDR3 length: 15
V gene: TRBV19
D gene: .
CDR3 protein: CASQWGLGRNTEAFF
CDR3 DNA: TGTGCCAGCCAGTGGGGCCTCGGGCGGAACACTGAAGCTTTCTTT

clone size: few
J gene: TRBJ1-2
CDR3 length: 13
V gene: TRBV6-6
D gene: .
CDR3 protein: CASTPGETYGYTF
CDR3 DNA: TGTGCCAGCACCCCGGGGGAGACCTATGGCTACACCTTC

clone size: .
J gene: TRBJ1-5
CDR3 length: 14
V gene: TRBV7-9
D gene: .
CDR3 protein: CASSSTGNNQPQHF
CDR3 DNA: TGTGCCAGCAGCTCTACAGGGAACAATCAGCCCCAGCATTTT

clone size: .
J gene: TRBJ2-3
CDR3 length: 15
V gene: TRBV6-5
D gene: TRBD1
CDR3 protein: CASSPTGGITDTQYF
CDR3 DNA: TGTGCCAGCAGTCCTACAGGGGGCATCACAGATACGCAGTATTTT

clone size: .
J gene: TRBJ2-2
CDR3 length: 16
V gene: TRBV5-4
D gene: TRBD2
CDR3 protein: CASSSLAGPNTGELFF
CDR3 DNA: TGCGCCAGCAGCTCCTTAGCGGGACCGAACACCGGGGAGCTGTTTTTT

clone size: once
J gene: TRBJ2-7
CDR3 length: 16
V gene: TRBV15
D gene: .
CDR3 protein: CATSRDLMGKGVEQYF
CDR3 DNA: TGTGCCACCAGCAGAGATTTAATGGGAAAAGGGGTCGAGCAGTACTTC

clone size: .
J gene: TRBJ2-2
CDR3 length: 16
V gene: TRBV9
D gene: TRBD2
CDR3 protein: CASSVASGGNTGELFF
CDR3 DNA: TGTGCCAGCAGCGTAGCTAGCGGGGGAAACACCGGGGAGCTGTTTTTT

clone size: .
J gene: TRBJ2-7
CDR3 length: 13
V gene: TRBV19
D gene: .
CDR3 protein: CASSWDTTYEQYF
CDR3 DNA: TGTGCCAGTAGTTGGGACACGACCTACGAGCAGTACTTC

clone size: .
J gene: TRBJ2-7
CDR3 length: 15
V gene: TRBV19
D gene: TRBD2
CDR3 protein: CASSIGTSGRYEQYF
CDR3 DNA: TGTGCCAGTAGTATAGGCACTAGCGGGAGGTACGAGCAGTACTTC

clone size: .
J gene: TRBJ2-7
CDR3 length: 20
V gene: TRBV14
D gene: TRBD2
CDR3 protein: CASSQKRTSGGGPSSYEQYF
CDR3 DNA: TGTGCCAGCAGCCAAAAACGGACTAGCGGAGGAGGGCCTAGCTCCTACGAGCAGTACTTC

clone size: .
J gene: TRBJ2-5
CDR3 length: 15
V gene: TRBV6-5
D gene: .
CDR3 protein: CASSYSGANQETQYF
CDR3 DNA: TGTGCCAGCAGTTACTCGGGGGCGAACCAAGAGACCCAGTACTTC

clone size: .
J gene: TRBJ1-1
CDR3 length: 14
V gene: TRBV13
D gene: .
CDR3 protein: CASSSRWAAIEAFF
CDR3 DNA: TGTGCCAGCAGCTCCCGATGGGCAGCAATTGAAGCTTTCTTT

clone size: .
J gene: TRBJ2-6
CDR3 length: 17
V gene: TRBV19
D gene: TRBD1
CDR3 protein: CASSIGTGTSGANVLTF
CDR3 DNA: TGTGCCAGTAGTATCGGGACAGGGACCTCTGGGGCCAACGTCCTGACTTTC

clone size: .
J gene: TRBJ2-3
CDR3 length: 18
V gene: TRBV4-2
D gene: TRBD2
CDR3 protein: CASSQDQGLAGPTDTQYF
CDR3 DNA: TGTGCCAGCAGCCAAGATCAGGGACTAGCGGGACCCACAGATACGCAGTATTTT

clone size: .
J gene: TRBJ2-3
CDR3 length: 15
V gene: TRBV5-1
D gene: .
CDR3 protein: CASSRTGLNTDTQYF
CDR3 DNA: TGCGCCAGCAGCCGGACGGGACTGAACACAGATACGCAGTATTTT

clone size: .
J gene: TRBJ2-2
CDR3 length: 18
V gene: TRBV7-2
D gene: .
CDR3 protein: CASSLAPSVASNTGELFF
CDR3 DNA: TGTGCCAGCAGCTTAGCCCCTTCGGTAGCGTCGAACACCGGGGAGCTGTTTTTT

clone size: few
J gene: TRBJ2-3
CDR3 length: 17
V gene: TRBV25-1
D gene: .
CDR3 protein: CASSALRRDIYTDTQYF
CDR3 DNA: TGTGCCAGCAGTGCGCTTCGACGGGACATTTACACAGATACGCAGTATTTT

clone size: once
J gene: TRBJ2-2
CDR3 length: 17
V gene: TRBV7-3
D gene: .
CDR3 protein: CASSLWVQQGGTGELFF
CDR3 DNA: TGTGCCAGCAGCTTATGGGTGCAACAAGGGGGAACCGGGGAGCTGTTTTTT

clone size: .
J gene: TRBJ2-7
CDR3 length: 15
V gene: TRBV27
D gene: .
CDR3 protein: CASSLKPFTSYEQYF
CDR3 DNA: TGTGCCAGCAGTTTAAAGCCATTTACTAGCTACGAGCAGTACTTC

clone size: .
J gene: TRBJ2-1
CDR3 length: 17
V gene: TRBV28
D gene: TRBD2
CDR3 protein: CASSSPTYSGTPGEQFF
CDR3 DNA: TGTGCCAGCAGTTCTCCTACCTATAGCGGGACACCCGGTGAGCAGTTCTTC

clone size: .
J gene: TRBJ1-3
CDR3 length: 14
V gene: TRBV29-1
D gene: .
CDR3 protein: CSVSGGISGNTIYF
CDR3 DNA: TGCAGCGTTTCGGGGGGGATCTCTGGAAACACCATATATTTT

clone size: few
J gene: TRBJ1-4
CDR3 length: 14
V gene: TRBV30
D gene: TRBD1
CDR3 protein: CAWSPGTGAGKLFF
CDR3 DNA: TGTGCCTGGTCTCCCGGGACAGGGGCCGGGAAACTGTTTTTT

clone size: once
J gene: TRBJ2-2
CDR3 length: 17
V gene: TRBV5-6
D gene: .
CDR3 protein: CASSLFVGGSDGGELFF
CDR3 DNA: TGTGCCAGCAGCTTGTTTGTTGGAGGGAGTGACGGCGGGGAGCTGTTTTTT

clone size: .
J gene: TRBJ1-2
CDR3 length: 16
V gene: TRBV18
D gene: TRBD1
CDR3 protein: CASSPRQGWGRDGYTF
CDR3 DNA: TGTGCCAGCTCACCTCGACAGGGTTGGGGAAGAGATGGCTACACCTTC

clone size: once
J gene: TRBJ2-7
CDR3 length: 15
V gene: TRBV6-5
D gene: .
CDR3 protein: CASRLSRTGFYEQYF
CDR3 DNA: TGTGCCAGCAGGCTTAGCCGAACAGGGTTTTACGAGCAGTACTTC

clone size: .
J gene: TRBJ2-6
CDR3 length: 16
V gene: TRBV19
D gene: TRBD1
CDR3 protein: CASARQGATGANVLTF
CDR3 DNA: TGTGCCAGTGCTAGACAGGGGGCGACTGGGGCCAACGTCCTGACTTTC

clone size: .
J gene: TRBJ2-5
CDR3 length: 13
V gene: TRBV5-1
D gene: TRBD2
CDR3 protein: CASRYSGDETQYF
CDR3 DNA: TGCGCCAGCAGATATAGCGGGGACGAGACCCAGTACTTC

clone size: .
J gene: TRBJ1-5
CDR3 length: 14
V gene: TRBV5-6
D gene: .
CDR3 protein: CASSTTGTRQPQHF
CDR3 DNA: TGTGCCAGCAGCACTACAGGGACGCGCCAGCCCCAGCATTTT

clone size: .
J gene: TRBJ2-3
CDR3 length: 15
V gene: TRBV9
D gene: TRBD1
CDR3 protein: CASSVGDRGTDTQYF
CDR3 DNA: TGTGCCAGCAGCGTAGGTGACAGGGGCACAGATACGCAGTATTTT

clone size: .
J gene: TRBJ2-7
CDR3 length: 15
V gene: TRBV28
D gene: TRBD1
CDR3 protein: CASSSTGKRSYEQYF
CDR3 DNA: TGTGCCAGCAGTTCGACAGGGAAGCGCTCCTACGAGCAGTACTTC

clone size: once
J gene: TRBJ1-1
CDR3 length: 14
V gene: TRBV28
D gene: TRBD1
CDR3 protein: CASSPQGARAEAFF
CDR3 DNA: TGTGCCAGCAGTCCACAGGGGGCGAGGGCTGAAGCTTTCTTT

clone size: .
J gene: TRBJ2-1
CDR3 length: 15
V gene: TRBV6-1
D gene: TRBD1
CDR3 protein: CASSGTLTGFSEQFF
CDR3 DNA: TGTGCCAGCAGTGGGACTTTGACAGGGTTTAGTGAGCAGTTCTTC

clone size: few
J gene: TRBJ1-2
CDR3 length: 13
V gene: TRBV6-5
D gene: .
CDR3 protein: CASSSTDSYGYTF
CDR3 DNA: TGTGCCAGCAGTTCGACAGACTCTTATGGCTACACCTTC

clone size: .
J gene: TRBJ1-1
CDR3 length: 11
V gene: TRBV5-6
D gene: .
CDR3 protein: CASSSYGEAFF
CDR3 DNA: TGTGCCAGCAGCTCTTACGGGGAGGCTTTCTTT

clone size: .
J gene: TRBJ2-7
CDR3 length: 15
V gene: TRBV7-9
D gene: .
CDR3 protein: CASSLAGATLYEQYF
CDR3 DNA: TGTGCCAGCAGCTTAGCAGGGGCAACCCTCTACGAGCAGTACTTC

clone size: .
J gene: TRBJ2-2
CDR3 length: 14
V gene: TRBV4-2
D gene: .
CDR3 protein: CASSQGEVTGELFF
CDR3 DNA: TGTGCCAGCAGCCAAGGTGAGGTCACCGGGGAGCTGTTTTTT

clone size: few
J gene: TRBJ2-3
CDR3 length: 14
V gene: TRBV6-5
D gene: TRBD2
CDR3 protein: CASRLAGLTDTQYF
CDR3 DNA: TGTGCCAGCAGGTTAGCGGGTCTCACAGATACGCAGTATTTT

clone size: .
J gene: TRBJ2-1
CDR3 length: 15
V gene: TRBV19
D gene: TRBD2
CDR3 protein: CASRPGTSGSNEQFF
CDR3 DNA: TGTGCCAGTAGGCCCGGGACTAGCGGGAGCAATGAGCAGTTCTTC